A single sample is the source of the 3 T cell receptor beta chains below, sequenced in a study of post-analysis software for immune sequencing data. General study points: Five TRBV segments occurring more often in patients than controls included TRBV5-6, TRBV5-1 and TRBV20-1.

Antigens for these TCRs are unknown. Carried by the TCR beta cDNA libraries were unique molecular identifiers. MiXCR, applied by TCRdb to the PCR reads, yields one record per CDR3 protein. The sample holds some 690,000 distinct CDR3 sequences; 55% to 70% are singletons and the top ten take approximately 11%. Sequencing was performed on blood. These receptors were collected from a girl between 2 and 10 years old with multiple sclerosis.

The chain links TRBV10-2 to TRBJ2-3; TRBD1 agrees at 10 bases. V trimming: 3 bases; J trimming: 3 bases; junction bases outside the gene matches: 9. Per germline, CDR1 WSHSY and CDR2 SAAADI. The CDR3 has 17 amino acids. The CDR3 DNA follows: TGCGCCAGCAGTGATTTCAGAGACAGGGGGCTTACAGATACGCAGTATTTT. Residues: CASSDFRDRGLTDTQYF.

This clonotype was counted a single time. The rearrangement links TRBV9 to TRBJ1-5; no reliable D call. V was clipped by 0 bases and J by 1 base, with 11 bases between them. CDR1 is SGDLS and CDR2 is YYNGEE in the germline V gene. The CDR3 totals 16 residues. The DNA of the CDR3 is TGTGCCAGCAGCGTAGGTGTCGCTGGGAGCAATCAGCCCCAGCATTTT. Its protein product is CASSVGVAGSNQPQHF.

The chain uses TRBV5-5 and TRBJ2-4; tentative D call: TRBD2 (5 bases). The J call is uncertain, as TRBJ2-7 better fits the DNA end. The CDR3 loop spans 14 amino acids. Germline V gene sequence: CDR1 SGHKS, CDR2 YYEKEE (reference sequence). The CDR3 spells CASSKAAQTYEQYF. Here the CDR3 DNA reads TGTGCCTCTTCAAAAGCGGCTCAGACCTACGAGCAGTACTTC.